The 21 T cell receptor beta chains listed next were all sequenced from one sample in a study of shared clonotypes between healthy human individuals. Data came from immunoSEQ multiplex PCR; TCRdb stores just in-frame clones and leaves some out. The data show around 1.1 million clones, with 70% to 80% seen just once and 0.89% held by the top ten. What was sequenced was memory CD4+ T cells from PBMCs. Subset given: CD45RA-negative fraction. The receptors shown here come from a man in his late teens or twenties in good health. Some clones in this sample may be carry-over from other donors' samples.

The genes are TRBV30 and TRBJ1-2; D is perhaps TRBD1 (5 bases). V was clipped by 0 bases and J by 7 bases, with 12 bases between them. This CDR3 has 13 amino acids. Per germline, CDR1 GTSNPN and CDR2 SVGIG (reference sequence). Here the CDR3 DNA reads TGTGCCTGGAGTGTACCGGGGGAAGGTGGCTACACCTTC. This sequence encodes CAWSVPGEGGYTF.

Many counts were recorded for this clone. Other nucleotide sequences in the sample specify the same CDR3. The rearrangement uses TRBV9 and TRBJ2-3; weak D call: TRBD2 (5 bases). This CDR3 has 13 residues. V lost 0 bases to trimming and J lost 6 bases, with 8 bases between them. The germline gives CDR1 SGDLS, CDR2 YYNGEE. The CDR3 reads CASSVATRDTQYF. CDR3 nucleotide sequence: TGTGCCAGCAGCGTAGCCACTAGGGATACGCAGTATTTT.

There are a few counts of this clone. The CDR3 is CASSLAGTSEAFF. DNA of the CDR3: TGCGCCAGCAGCTTGGCCGGGACATCAGAAGCTTTCTTT. This sequence joins TRBV5-1 and TRBJ1-1; maybe TRBD1 (6 bases). Trimming took 0 bases from V and 8 from J, leaving 11 bases between them. This CDR3 is built from 13 residues. Germline values: CDR1 SGHRS, CDR2 YFSETQ.

This clone was counted between two and nine times. The chain has TRBV30 and TRBJ2-2; TRBD2 matches 7 bases. Trimming removed 5 bases from V and 5 bases from J; junction bases left unmatched: 5. This CDR3 contains 13 residues. Germline CDR1 GTSNPN, CDR2 SVGIG (reference sequence). CDR3 residues: CAWRGRRTGELFF. CDR3 sequence (DNA): TGTGCCTGGCGCGGGAGACGTACCGGGGAGCTGTTTTTT.

The chain is built from TRBV15 and TRBJ2-7; D might be TRBD1 or TRBD2, each matching 5 bases. V was clipped by 5 bases and J by 3 bases, with 17 bases between them. The CDR3 is 15 residues long. Germline V gives CDR1 LNHNV, CDR2 YYDKDF (reference sequence). This CDR3 reads CATSFFRDGIYEQYF. In DNA, the CDR3 is TGTGCCACCAGCTTTTTCCGGGACGGGATCTACGAGCAGTACTTC.

The chain couples TRBV29-1 to TRBJ2-7; 8 bases line up with TRBD2. V was pared by 5 bases and J by 0 bases, with 15 bases of the junction left unmatched. Germline V CDR1 and CDR2: SQVTM, ANQGSEA. The CDR3 totals 17 residues. The CDR3, as DNA: TGCAGCGTTTTGGCCCCTCGGGAGCGGGGGAGCTCCTACGAGCAGTACTTC. Protein product: CSVLAPRERGSSYEQYF.

This clone has only one observation. Given a much more abundant clone one base away, this may be a read error. The chain joins TRBV27 to TRBJ1-1; D remains unclear. The CDR3 spans 13 residues. Looked up from germline, CDR1 is MNHEY and CDR2 is SMNVEV (reference sequence). Trimming took off 4 bases at V and 0 bases at J, with 6 bases between the two ends. CDR3 nucleotides: TGTGCCAGCAGTTCACAGATGAACACTGAAGCTTTCTTT. This gives the protein CASSSQMNTEAFF.

Here the CDR3 DNA reads TGTGCCAGCAGCTCGATGCAGGGGGCAGATACGCAGTATTTT. This codes for CASSSMQGADTQYF. V usage is TRBV11-2 and J usage is TRBJ2-3; 7 bases align to TRBD1. The CDR3 is made up of 14 amino acids. J was trimmed by 4 bases and V by 4 bases; bases with no gene match: 5. Looked up from germline, CDR1 is SGHAT and CDR2 is FQNNGV. Full variable domain (remainder filled in from reference TRBV11-2 and TRBJ2-3): EAGVAQSPRYKIIEKRQSVAFWCNPISGHATLYWYQQILGQGPKLLIQFQNNGVVDDSQLPKDRFSAERLKGVDSTLKIQPAKLEDSAVYLCASSSMQGADTQYFGPGTRLTVL.

The CDR3 DNA reads as TGCGCCAGCAGGTCGCAGGGGGCGAGGGAAGCTGAAGCTTTCTTT. It yields the protein CASRSQGAREAEAFF. This chain joins TRBV5-1 and TRBJ1-1; 8 positions agree with TRBD1. CDR3 length: 15 residues. The J segment lost 6 bases and the V segment lost 5 bases, leaving 12 bases of the junction unmatched. CDR1 and CDR2 (germline): SGHRS, YFSETQ. Complete variable domain (other parts from reference TRBV5-1 and TRBJ1-1): KAGVTQTPRYLIKTRGQQVTLSCSPISGHRSVSWYQQTPGQGLQFLFEYFSETQRNKGNFPGRFSGRQFSNSRSEMNVSTLELGDSALYLCASRSQGAREAEAFFGQGTRLTVV.

This rearrangement joins TRBV5-1 to TRBJ2-5, with D possibly matching TRBD2 (6 bases). Germline V gives CDR1 SGHRS, CDR2 YFSETQ. Trimming took off 0 bases at V and 5 bases at J, with 23 bases between the two ends. This CDR3 has 18 residues. CDR3 loop: CASSLALTVAEFGETQYF. CDR3 in DNA: TGCGCCAGCAGCTTGGCCCTTACGGTAGCGGAGTTCGGCGAGACCCAGTACTTC.

The chain couples TRBV7-9 to TRBJ2-1; D remains unclear. Germline CDR1 reads SEHNR; CDR2 reads FQNEAQ (reference sequence). V was trimmed by 3 bases and J by 9 bases, leaving 15 bases between them. CDR3 length: 14 amino acids. CDR3 region: CASSLSPYHIEQFF. The CDR3, as DNA: TGTGCCAGCAGCTTGAGTCCCTACCACATTGAGCAGTTCTTC. Full variable domain (rest looked up from reference TRBV7-9 and TRBJ2-1): DTGVSQNPRHKITKRGQNVTFRCDPISEHNRLYWYRQTLGQGPEFLTYFQNEAQLEKSRLLSDRFSAERPKGSFSTLEIQRTEQGDSAMYLCASSLSPYHIEQFFGPGTRLTVL.

The gene calls are TRBV5-1 and TRBJ1-1; 9 positions match TRBD1. With 1 base clipped from V and 0 bases from J, the junction kept 1 base outside the gene matches. The CDR3 contains 15 residues. Germline loops: CDR1 SGHRS, CDR2 YFSETQ. The DNA for the CDR3 is TGCGCCAGCAGCTTGAGGACAGGGGTGAACACTGAAGCTTTCTTT. It specifies CASSLRTGVNTEAFF. The entire variable domain, with the rest obtained from reference TRBV5-1 and TRBJ1-1, is as follows: KAGVTQTPRYLIKTRGQQVTLSCSPISGHRSVSWYQQTPGQGLQFLFEYFSETQRNKGNFPGRFSGRQFSNSRSEMNVSTLELGDSALYLCASSLRTGVNTEAFFGQGTRLTVV.

The genes are TRBV12-5 and TRBJ2-3; D is perhaps TRBD1 or TRBD2 (5 bases each). Germline V gene data show CDR1 as LGHNT and CDR2 as FRNRAP. The CDR3 is 17 residues long. The V end lost 2 bases, the J end lost 1 base, and 16 bases lay between the germline ends. CDR3 nucleotide sequence: TGTGCTAGTGGTTTGTATAGTAGGAGAGGGGGCACAGATACGCAGTATTTT. As protein: CASGLYSRRGGTDTQYF. The complete variable domain, with remaining parts taken from reference TRBV12-5 and TRBJ2-3, reads DARVTQTPRHKVTEMGQEVTMRCQPILGHNTVFWYRQTMMQGLELLAYFRNRAPLDDSGMPKDRFSAEMPDATLATLKIQPSEPRDSAVYFCASGLYSRRGGTDTQYFGPGTRLTVL.

The chain carries TRBV11-3 and TRBJ2-2, with D uncertain. CDR3 size: 14 residues. The V and J ends lost 3 bases and 8 bases respectively, with 13 bases between them. Germline loops: CDR1 SGHNT, CDR2 YENEEA. The CDR3 nucleotides are TGTGCCAGCAGCTTTGGCCAGTCGTCGGGGGAGCTGTTTTTT. Amino acids: CASSFGQSSGELFF.

The CDR3 sequence: CSVQKGSGGGPQHF. Written as DNA, the CDR3 is TGCAGCGTCCAGAAGGGCTCCGGGGGCGGCCCCCAGCATTTT. The J gene is TRBJ1-5, the V gene TRBV29-1, with TRBD1 as a possible D gene (6 bases). Between the trimmed V and J ends, which lost 6 bases and 10 bases, there was a span of 22 bases. This CDR3 contains 14 residues. Germline values: CDR1 SQVTM, CDR2 ANQGSEA.

A remark on this clone: At one end the junction does not follow the germline gene, possibly because of a read error. The chain carries TRBV19 and TRBJ2-7, with a possible D match to TRBD2 (5 bases). This CDR3 region has 17 residues. The germline V gene encodes CDR1 LNHDA and CDR2 SQIVND (reference sequence). The CDR3 sequence is CASSIAPPFLAPYGQYF. The CDR3 nucleotides are TGTGCCAGTAGTATAGCCCCTCCTTTTCTAGCACCCTACGGGCAGTACTTC.

V usage is TRBV5-4 and J usage is TRBJ1-2; a weak D match, TRBD1 (5 bases). Deletions cut 0 bases from V and 3 bases from J, with 12 bases between. The CDR3 length is 15 residues. The germline V gene has CDR1 SGHNT and CDR2 YYREEE (reference sequence). The DNA of the CDR3 is TGTGCCAGCAGCTTGGATCAGGGTCCCTACTATGGCTACACCTTC. Its translation is CASSLDQGPYYGYTF.

This clone was counted many times. The gene calls are TRBV6-6 and TRBJ2-7, with D possibly called TRBD1 or TRBD2 (5 bases each). The CDR3 has 15 amino acids. Germline lookup yields CDR1 MNHNY and CDR2 SVGAGI (reference sequence). Trimming stripped 0 bases from V and 9 bases from J, with 18 bases between. The CDR3 reads CASSYSAGTYTLQYF. CDR3 sequence (DNA): TGTGCCAGCAGTTACTCGGCAGGGACGTATACGTTGCAGTACTTC.

The table lists this clone with a few counts. The CDR3 region has the DNA TGTGCCAGCAGTTTAGGGCCCAGGGGGCACGGCTACACCTTC. Protein sequence: CASSLGPRGHGYTF. The chain has TRBV28 and TRBJ1-2; 8 bases are a match to TRBD1. V lost 2 bases and J lost 8; bases outside the gene matches: 7. The CDR3 runs 14 residues. Germline V lookup: CDR1 MDHEN, CDR2 SYDVKM.

The table lists this clone with a count of one. V and J are TRBV2 and TRBJ2-7, with TRBD1 identical over 8 bases. CDR3 length: 17 residues. Germline CDR1 is SNHLY and CDR2 is FYNNEI. Trimming removed 6 bases from V and 0 bases from J; junction bases left unmatched: 13. The CDR3 DNA reads as TGTGCCAGCAGAATGATACCGGGACAGGCTAACTCCTACGAGCAGTACTTC. This encodes CASRMIPGQANSYEQYF.

The chain joins TRBV28 to TRBJ1-5, with D perhaps matching TRBD1 (6 bases). The CDR3 contains 12 residues. The germline CDR1 and CDR2 sequences are MDHEN and SYDVKM. Trimming stripped 6 bases from V and 14 bases from J, with 17 bases between. In DNA form, the CDR3 reads TGTGCCAGCAGCCCCGACAGGCGGCCAAAGCATTTT. It yields the protein CASSPDRRPKHF.